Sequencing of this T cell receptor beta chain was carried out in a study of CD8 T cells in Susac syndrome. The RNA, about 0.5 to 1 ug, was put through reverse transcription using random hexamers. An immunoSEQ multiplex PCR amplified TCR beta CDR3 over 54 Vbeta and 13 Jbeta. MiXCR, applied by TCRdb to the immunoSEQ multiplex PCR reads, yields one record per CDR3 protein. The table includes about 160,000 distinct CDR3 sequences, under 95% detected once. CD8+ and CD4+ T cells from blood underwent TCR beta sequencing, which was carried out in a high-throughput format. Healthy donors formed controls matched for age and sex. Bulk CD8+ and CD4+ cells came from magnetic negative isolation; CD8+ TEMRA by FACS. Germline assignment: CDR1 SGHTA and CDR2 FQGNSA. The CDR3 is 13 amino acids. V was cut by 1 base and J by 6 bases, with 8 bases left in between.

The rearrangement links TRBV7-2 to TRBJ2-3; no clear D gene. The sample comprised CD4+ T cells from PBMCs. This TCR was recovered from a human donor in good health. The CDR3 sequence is CASSLGLEDTQYF. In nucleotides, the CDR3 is TGTGCCAGCAGCTTAGGACTCGAGGATACGCAGTATTTT. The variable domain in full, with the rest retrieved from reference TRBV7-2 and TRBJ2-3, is GAGVSQSPSNKVTEKGKDVELRCDPISGHTALYWYRQSLGQGLEFLIYFQGNSAPDKSGLPSDRFSAERTGGSVSTLTIQRTQQEDSAVYLCASSLGLEDTQYFGPGTRLTVL.